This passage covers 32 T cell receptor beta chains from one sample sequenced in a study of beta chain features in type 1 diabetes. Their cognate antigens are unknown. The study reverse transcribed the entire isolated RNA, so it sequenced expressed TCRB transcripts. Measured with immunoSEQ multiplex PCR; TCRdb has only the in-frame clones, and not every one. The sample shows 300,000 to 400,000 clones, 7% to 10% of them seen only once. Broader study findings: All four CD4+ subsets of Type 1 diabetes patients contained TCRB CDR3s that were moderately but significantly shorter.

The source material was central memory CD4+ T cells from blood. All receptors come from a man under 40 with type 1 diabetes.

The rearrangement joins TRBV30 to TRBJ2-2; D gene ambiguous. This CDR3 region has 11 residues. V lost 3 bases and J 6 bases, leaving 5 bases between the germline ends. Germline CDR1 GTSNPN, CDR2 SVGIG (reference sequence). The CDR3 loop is CAWRGSGELFF. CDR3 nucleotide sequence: TGTGCCTGGAGGGGATCCGGGGAGCTGTTTTTT.

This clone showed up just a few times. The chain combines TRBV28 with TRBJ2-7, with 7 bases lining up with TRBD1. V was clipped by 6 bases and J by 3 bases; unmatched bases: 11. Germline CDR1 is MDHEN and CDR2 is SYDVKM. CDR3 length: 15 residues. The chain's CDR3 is CASRLSGGLNYEQYF. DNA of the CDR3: TGTGCCAGCAGACTATCAGGGGGTTTAAACTACGAGCAGTACTTC.

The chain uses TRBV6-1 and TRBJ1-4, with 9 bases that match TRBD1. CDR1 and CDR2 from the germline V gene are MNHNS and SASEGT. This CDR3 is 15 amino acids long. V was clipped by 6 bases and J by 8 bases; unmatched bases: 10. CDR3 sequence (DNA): TGTGCCAGCAGCGTACCGCCGGGACAGGGAGAAAAACTGTTTTTT. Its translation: CASSVPPGQGEKLFF.

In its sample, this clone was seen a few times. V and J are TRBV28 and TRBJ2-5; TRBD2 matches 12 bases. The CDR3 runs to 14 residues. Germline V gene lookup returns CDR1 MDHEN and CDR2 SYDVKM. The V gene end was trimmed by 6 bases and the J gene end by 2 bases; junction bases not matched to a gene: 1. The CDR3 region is CASRLAGGQETQYF. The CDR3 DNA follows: TGTGCCAGCAGACTAGCGGGGGGTCAAGAGACCCAGTACTTC. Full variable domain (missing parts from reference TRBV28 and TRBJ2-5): DVKVTQSSRYLVKRTGEKVFLECVQDMDHENMFWYRQDPGLGLRLIYFSYDVKMKEKGDIPEGYSVSREKKERFSLILESASTNQTSMYLCASRLAGGQETQYFGPGTRLLVL.

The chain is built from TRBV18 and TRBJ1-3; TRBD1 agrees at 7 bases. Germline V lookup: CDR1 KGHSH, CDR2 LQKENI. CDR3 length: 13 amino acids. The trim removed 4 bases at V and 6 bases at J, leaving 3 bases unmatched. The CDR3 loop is CASSRQGLNTIYF. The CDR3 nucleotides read TGTGCCAGCTCACGACAGGGTCTAAACACCATATATTTT.

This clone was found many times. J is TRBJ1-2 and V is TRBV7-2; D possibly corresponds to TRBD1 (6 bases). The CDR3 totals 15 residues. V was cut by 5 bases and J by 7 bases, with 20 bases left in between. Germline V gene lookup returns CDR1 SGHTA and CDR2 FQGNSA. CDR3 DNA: TGTGCCAGCAGCGCCTCACTTACAGGGTCTGCTGGCTACACCTTC. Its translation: CASSASLTGSAGYTF.

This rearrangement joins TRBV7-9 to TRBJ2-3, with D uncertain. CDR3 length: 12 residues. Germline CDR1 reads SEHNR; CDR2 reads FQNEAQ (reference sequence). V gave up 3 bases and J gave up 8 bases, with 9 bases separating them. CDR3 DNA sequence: TGTGCCAGCAGCTTTCTAGTAGCTACGCAGTATTTT. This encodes CASSFLVATQYF.

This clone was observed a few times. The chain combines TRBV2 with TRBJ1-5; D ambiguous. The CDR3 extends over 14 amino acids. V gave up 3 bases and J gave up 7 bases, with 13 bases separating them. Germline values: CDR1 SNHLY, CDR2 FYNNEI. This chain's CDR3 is CASSEAGLGQPQHF. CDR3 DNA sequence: TGTGCCAGCAGTGAGGCGGGCCTGGGCCAGCCCCAGCATTTT.

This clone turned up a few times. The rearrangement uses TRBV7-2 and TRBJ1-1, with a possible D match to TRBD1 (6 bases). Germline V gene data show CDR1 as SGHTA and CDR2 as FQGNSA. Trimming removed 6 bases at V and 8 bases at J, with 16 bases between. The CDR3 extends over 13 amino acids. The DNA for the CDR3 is TGTGCCAGCAGTCGAGGCGATGACAGGGAAGCTTTCTTT. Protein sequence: CASSRGDDREAFF. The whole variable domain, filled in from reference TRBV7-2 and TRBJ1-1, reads GAGVSQSPSNKVTEKGKDVELRCDPISGHTALYWYRQSLGQGLEFLIYFQGNSAPDKSGLPSDRFSAERTGGSVSTLTIQRTQQEDSAVYLCASSRGDDREAFFGQGTRLTVV.

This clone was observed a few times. The DNA for the CDR3 is TGTGCCAGCAGCTTAGCTCGGGCGGGGCTCACAGATACGCAGTATTTT. The encoded protein is CASSLARAGLTDTQYF. The chain combines TRBV7-2 with TRBJ2-3; tentative D call: TRBD2 (6 bases). CDR1 is SGHTA, CDR2 FQGNSA, per germline. V lost 0 bases, J lost 2 bases, and 12 bases lay in between. CDR3 length equals 16 residues.

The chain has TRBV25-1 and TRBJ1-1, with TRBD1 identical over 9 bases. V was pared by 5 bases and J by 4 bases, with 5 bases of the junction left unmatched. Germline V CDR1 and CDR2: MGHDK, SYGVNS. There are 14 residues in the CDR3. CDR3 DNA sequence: TGTGCCAGCAGTCGGGGACAGGGAGCCACTGAAGCTTTCTTT. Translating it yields CASSRGQGATEAFF.

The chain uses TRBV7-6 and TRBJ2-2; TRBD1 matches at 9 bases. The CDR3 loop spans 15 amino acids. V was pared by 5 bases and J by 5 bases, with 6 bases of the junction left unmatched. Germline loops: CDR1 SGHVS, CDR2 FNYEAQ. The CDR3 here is CASSQDRGGTGELFF. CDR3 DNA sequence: TGTGCCAGCAGCCAGGACAGGGGAGGAACCGGGGAGCTGTTTTTT.

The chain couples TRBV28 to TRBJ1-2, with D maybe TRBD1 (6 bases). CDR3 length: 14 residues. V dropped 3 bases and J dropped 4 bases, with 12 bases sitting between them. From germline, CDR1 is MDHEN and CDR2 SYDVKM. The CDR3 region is CASSFGQGTYGYTF. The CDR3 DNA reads TGTGCCAGCAGTTTCGGGCAGGGGACCTATGGCTACACCTTC.

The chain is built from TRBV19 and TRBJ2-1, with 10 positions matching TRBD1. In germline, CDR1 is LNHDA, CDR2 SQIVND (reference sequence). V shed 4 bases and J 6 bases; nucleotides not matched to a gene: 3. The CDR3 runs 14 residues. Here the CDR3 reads CASSKWTGGNEQFF. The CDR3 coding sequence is TGTGCCAGTAGTAAGTGGACAGGGGGCAATGAGCAGTTCTTC.

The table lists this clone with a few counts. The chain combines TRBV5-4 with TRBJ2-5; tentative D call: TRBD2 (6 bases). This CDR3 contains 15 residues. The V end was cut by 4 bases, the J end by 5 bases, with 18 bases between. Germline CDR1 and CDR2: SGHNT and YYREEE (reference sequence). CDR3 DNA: TGTGCCAGCAGCCTCGGCGCGGGGCGCCGGGAGACCCAGTACTTC. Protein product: CASSLGAGRRETQYF.

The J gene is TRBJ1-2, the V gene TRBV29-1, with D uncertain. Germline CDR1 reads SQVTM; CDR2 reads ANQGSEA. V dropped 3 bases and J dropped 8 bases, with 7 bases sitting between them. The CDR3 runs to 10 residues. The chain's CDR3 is CSVEAWGYTF. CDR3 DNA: TGCAGCGTTGAGGCGTGGGGCTACACCTTC.

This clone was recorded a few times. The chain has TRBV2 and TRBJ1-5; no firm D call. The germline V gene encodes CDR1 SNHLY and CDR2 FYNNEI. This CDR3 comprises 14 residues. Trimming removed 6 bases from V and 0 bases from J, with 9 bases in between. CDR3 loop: CASRAANSNQPQHF. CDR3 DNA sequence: TGTGCCAGCAGGGCGGCGAATAGCAATCAGCCCCAGCATTTT. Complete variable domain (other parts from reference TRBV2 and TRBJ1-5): EPEVTQTPSHQVTQMGQEVILRCVPISNHLYFYWYRQILGQKVEFLVSFYNNEISEKSEIFDDQFSVERPDGSNFTLKIRSTKLEDSAMYFCASRAANSNQPQHFGDGTRLSIL.

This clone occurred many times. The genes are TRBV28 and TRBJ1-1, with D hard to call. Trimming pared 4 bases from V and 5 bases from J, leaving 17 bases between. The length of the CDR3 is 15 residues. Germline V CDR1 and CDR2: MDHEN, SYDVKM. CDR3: CASSSLEKGGTEAFF. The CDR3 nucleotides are TGTGCCAGCAGTTCCCTCGAAAAGGGAGGAACTGAAGCTTTCTTT.

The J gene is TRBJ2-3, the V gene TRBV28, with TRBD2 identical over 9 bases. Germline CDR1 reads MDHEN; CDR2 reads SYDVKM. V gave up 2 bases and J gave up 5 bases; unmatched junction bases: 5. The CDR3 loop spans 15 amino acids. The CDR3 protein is CASSLPLAGLDTQYF. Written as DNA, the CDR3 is TGTGCCAGCAGTTTACCCCTAGCGGGGTTAGATACGCAGTATTTT.

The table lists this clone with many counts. The CDR3 sequence is CASTENRPAANTEAFF. The CDR3 DNA sequence: TGTGCCAGTACAGAAAATAGACCCGCCGCGAACACTGAAGCTTTCTTT. The chain employs TRBV19 and TRBJ1-1; D remains ambiguous. CDR3 size: 16 residues. Germline V lookup: CDR1 LNHDA, CDR2 SQIVND (reference sequence). The germline V and J ends were trimmed by 7 bases and 1 base, with 19 bases remaining between them.

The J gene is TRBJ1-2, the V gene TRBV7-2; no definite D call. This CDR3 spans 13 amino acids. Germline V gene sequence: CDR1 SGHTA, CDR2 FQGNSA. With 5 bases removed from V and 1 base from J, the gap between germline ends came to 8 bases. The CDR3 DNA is TGTGCCAGCAGCCCTAACAGTAACTATGGCTACACCTTC. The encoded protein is CASSPNSNYGYTF.

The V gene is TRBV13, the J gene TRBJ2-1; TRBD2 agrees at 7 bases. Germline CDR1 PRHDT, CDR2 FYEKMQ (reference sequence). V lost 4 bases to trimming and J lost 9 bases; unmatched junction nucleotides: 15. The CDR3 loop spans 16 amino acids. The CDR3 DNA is TGTGCCAGCAGCTCCCCTGGCGGGGGTTCGTTGGCTGAGCAGTTCTTC. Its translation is CASSSPGGGSLAEQFF.

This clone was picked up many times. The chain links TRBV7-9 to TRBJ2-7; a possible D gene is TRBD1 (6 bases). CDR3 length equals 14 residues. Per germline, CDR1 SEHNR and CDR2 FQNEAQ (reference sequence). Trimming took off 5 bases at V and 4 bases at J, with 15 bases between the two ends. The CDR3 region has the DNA TGTGCCAGCAGCCCTTCGACAGGAGGATACGAGCAGTACTTC. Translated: CASSPSTGGYEQYF.

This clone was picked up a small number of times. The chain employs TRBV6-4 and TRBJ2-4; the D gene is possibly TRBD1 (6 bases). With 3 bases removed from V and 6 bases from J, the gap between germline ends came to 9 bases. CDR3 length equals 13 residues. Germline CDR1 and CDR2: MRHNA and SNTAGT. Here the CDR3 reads CASSEGRGNIQYF. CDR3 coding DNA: TGTGCCAGCAGTGAAGGCAGGGGAAACATTCAGTACTTC.

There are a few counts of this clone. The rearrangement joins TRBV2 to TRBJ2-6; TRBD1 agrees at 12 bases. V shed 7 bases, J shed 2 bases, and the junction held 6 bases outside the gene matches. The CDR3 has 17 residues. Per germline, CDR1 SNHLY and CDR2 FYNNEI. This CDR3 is CASMSGDRGPGANVLTF. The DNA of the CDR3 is TGTGCCAGCATGAGCGGGGACAGGGGGCCTGGGGCCAACGTCCTGACTTTC.

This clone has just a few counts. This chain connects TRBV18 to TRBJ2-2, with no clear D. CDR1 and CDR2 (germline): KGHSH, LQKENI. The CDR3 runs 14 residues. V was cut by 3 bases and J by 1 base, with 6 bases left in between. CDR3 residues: CASSPVQNTGELFF. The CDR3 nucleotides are TGTGCCAGCTCACCGGTGCAGAACACCGGGGAGCTGTTTTTT.

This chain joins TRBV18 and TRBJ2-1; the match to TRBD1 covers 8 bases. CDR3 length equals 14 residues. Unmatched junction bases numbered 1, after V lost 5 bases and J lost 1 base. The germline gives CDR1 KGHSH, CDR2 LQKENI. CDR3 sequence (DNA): TGTGCCAGCTCAACAGGGGGTTCCTACAATGAGCAGTTCTTC. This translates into CASSTGGSYNEQFF.

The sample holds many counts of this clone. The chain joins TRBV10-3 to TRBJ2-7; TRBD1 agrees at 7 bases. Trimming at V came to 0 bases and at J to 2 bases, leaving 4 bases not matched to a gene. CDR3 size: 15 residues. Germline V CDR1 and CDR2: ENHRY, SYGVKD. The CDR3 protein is CAISESAGGTYEQYF. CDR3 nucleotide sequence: TGTGCCATCAGTGAGTCGGCAGGGGGAACCTACGAGCAGTACTTC.

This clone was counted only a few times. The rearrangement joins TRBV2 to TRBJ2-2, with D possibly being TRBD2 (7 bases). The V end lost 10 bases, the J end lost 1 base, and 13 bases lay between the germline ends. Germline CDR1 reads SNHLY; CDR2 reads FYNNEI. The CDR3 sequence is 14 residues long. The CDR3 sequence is CATRGGGNTGELFF. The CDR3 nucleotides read TGTGCCACTCGCGGGGGCGGGAACACCGGGGAGCTGTTTTTT.

CDR3 nucleotide sequence: TGTGCCAGCAGTTTCGCAGGCTCCAACTATGGCTACACCTTC. This translates into CASSFAGSNYGYTF. The chain uses TRBV27 and TRBJ1-2; D is unclear. There are 14 residues in the CDR3. V was clipped by 3 bases and J by 2 bases, with 10 bases between them. CDR1 is MNHEY and CDR2 is SMNVEV in the germline V gene (reference sequence).

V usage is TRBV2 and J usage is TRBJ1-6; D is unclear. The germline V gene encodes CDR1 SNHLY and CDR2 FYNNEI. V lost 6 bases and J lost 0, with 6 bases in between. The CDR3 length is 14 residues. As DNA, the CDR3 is TGTGCCAGCAGACGGGACTCCTATAATTCACCCCTCCACTTT. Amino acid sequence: CASRRDSYNSPLHF.

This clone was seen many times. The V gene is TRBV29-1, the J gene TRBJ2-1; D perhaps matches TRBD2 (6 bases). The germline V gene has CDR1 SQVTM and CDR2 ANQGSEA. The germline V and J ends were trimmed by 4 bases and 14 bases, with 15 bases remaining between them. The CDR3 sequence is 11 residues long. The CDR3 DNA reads TGCAGCGTTGTTTGGGGGACTGGAAAGTTCTTC. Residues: CSVVWGTGKFF.